The 2 T cell receptor beta chains below were found in one sample sequenced in a study of blood T cell repertoires in COVID-19. Sequenced by immunoSEQ multiplex PCR; TCRdb stores in-frame clones only, minus some. This sample carries more than 150,000 clones, roughly four fifths of them seen once, and the ten largest clones take about 6%. Specimen: peripheral blood. These receptors all come from a woman aged 40 to 50 with acute or convalescent COVID-19.

This clone came up a few times. V and J are TRBV19 and TRBJ2-1; 7 bases agree with TRBD1. Germline lookup yields CDR1 LNHDA and CDR2 SQIVND (reference sequence). Unmatched junction bases numbered 7, after V lost 5 bases and J lost 3 bases. This CDR3 spans 15 amino acids. The CDR3 region has the DNA TGTGCCAGTAGTTTCCTCGGGACAGACTACAATGAGCAGTTCTTC. It yields the protein CASSFLGTDYNEQFF.

The chain couples TRBV2 to TRBJ1-6; 8 bases match TRBD1. Germline CDR1 reads SNHLY; CDR2 reads FYNNEI. The ends lost 9 bases at V and 7 bases at J; junction bases unmatched: 11. The CDR3 spans 15 residues. The CDR3 bases are TGTGCCAGGGGAGACAGGGGCCAACCAAATTCACCCCTCCACTTT. Amino acid sequence: CARGDRGQPNSPLHF.